Included here is one T cell receptor beta chain sequence, with context. Its target is unknown. These data belong to a study of OX40 agonist ivuxolimab in advanced cancers. Overall study: Prior checkpoint blockade (anti-PD-1, anti-PD-L1 or anti-CTLA-4) was permitted; around 37% had it. Partial responses were achieved by three patients, of whom one had hepatocellular carcinoma and two had cutaneous melanoma.

Study results and caveats: The 0.1-3.0 mg/kg partial responders had among the lowest clonal expansion. Still undetermined is the antigen specificity of the expanded peripheral T cells.

The assay was immunoSEQ multiplex PCR, and TCRdb's table has in-frame clones only and misses some. In the table there are 35,000 or so clones, about 92% of which are singletons. Germline values: CDR1 SGHTA, CDR2 FQGNSA. Trimming cost V 5 bases and J 0 bases, with 11 bases left between them. The CDR3 is 15 amino acids. The sequence came from an adult with an advanced solid tumor such as melanoma, head and neck, liver or kidney cancer. The chain recombines TRBV7-2 with TRBJ1-3; D remains unclear. The starting material was CD4+ or CD8+ T cells sorted from blood, obtained in a trial of the OX40 agonist ivuxolimab. The CDR3 protein is CASSPRRGSGNTIYF. In DNA form, the CDR3 reads TGTGCCAGCAGCCCAAGACGTGGCTCTGGAAACACCATATATTTT.